This T cell receptor beta chain was identified in a study of shared clonotypes between healthy human individuals. V was clipped by 4 bases and J by 4 bases; unmatched bases: 10. The germline CDR1 and CDR2 sequences are MGHRA and YSYEKL. The CDR3 has 16 residues. CD45RO-negative, CCR7-selected cells formed the naive CD8 fraction, which excluded terminally differentiated effector memory CD45RA+ cells. Donors had no recently reported acute infections or vaccinations and were HIV-negative. Profiled with immunoSEQ multiplex PCR; TCRdb holds only in-frame clones, not every one. Of about 2.1 million clones listed, roughly 95% are singletons. Regarding the study as a whole: Rarefaction exposed incomplete sorted-subset sequencing despite large depth.

As to this clone: Its target is unknown.

The source of this sequence is a man between 18 and 35 years old in good health. Some clones in this sample may be carry-over from other donors' samples. The chain employs TRBV4-1 and TRBJ2-1, with 7 positions matching TRBD2. The material sequenced was naive CD8+ T cells from PBMCs. In DNA, the CDR3 is TGCGCCAGCAGCCCCGAAGTGGCGGGAGCTTACAATGAGCAGTTCTTC. Translation gives CASSPEVAGAYNEQFF.